Presented here are 30 T cell receptor beta chains from one specimen sequenced in a study of blood T cell repertoires in COVID-19. Here immunoSEQ multiplex PCR was the method, and the copy in TCRdb shows in-frame clones only, minus some. The data show 250,000 to 350,000 clones, 86% seen once. The specimen was peripheral blood. These receptors all come from an older woman with COVID-19, enrolled during active disease.

The chain carries TRBV10-1 and TRBJ1-2; D possibly corresponds to TRBD1 (6 bases). The CDR3 totals 13 residues. Trimming stripped 0 bases from V and 5 bases from J, with 7 bases between. Germline V gene data show CDR1 as WNHNN and CDR2 as SYGVQD (reference sequence). The DNA for the CDR3 is TGCGCCAGCAGTGAGTCACAGGGATATGGCTACACCTTC. It encodes CASSESQGYGYTF.

V and J are TRBV29-1 and TRBJ2-2, with D maybe TRBD1 (6 bases). V gave up 3 bases and J gave up 6 bases, with 14 bases separating them. The CDR3 has 14 residues. Germline CDR1 and CDR2: SQVTM and ANQGSEA. The chain's CDR3 is CSVEEVQGSGELFF. The CDR3 nucleotides read TGCAGCGTTGAGGAAGTTCAGGGGTCCGGGGAGCTGTTTTTT.

The chain combines TRBV29-1 with TRBJ1-1, with D unclear. Germline lookup yields CDR1 SQVTM and CDR2 ANQGSEA. The CDR3 consists of 13 residues. The germline V and J ends were trimmed by 0 bases and 0 bases, with 5 bases remaining between them. The CDR3 sequence: CSVEDGMNTEAFF. In nucleotides, the CDR3 is TGCAGCGTTGAAGACGGTATGAACACTGAAGCTTTCTTT.

The chain couples TRBV7-2 to TRBJ1-6; D is perhaps TRBD1 (6 bases). Trimming stripped 5 bases from V and 6 bases from J, with 11 bases between. The CDR3 totals 14 residues. The germline CDR1 and CDR2 sequences are SGHTA and FQGNSA. CDR3 nucleotides: TGTGCCAGCAGCCTTCGACAGGTTAATTCACCCCTCCACTTT. Translating it yields CASSLRQVNSPLHF.

The chain links TRBV5-6 to TRBJ1-5; D may be TRBD1 (6 bases). V was pared by 4 bases and J by 3 bases, with 17 bases between. The CDR3 covers 16 residues. Germline CDR1 reads SGHDT; CDR2 reads YYEEEE. Written as DNA, the CDR3 is TGTGCCAGCAGCATTCTCCGGGACACAGCCAATCAGCCCCAGCATTTT. It yields the protein CASSILRDTANQPQHF.

The CDR3 spells CATSDRDTYNEQFF. CDR3 bases: TGTGCCACCAGTGATCGGGATACCTACAATGAGCAGTTCTTC. V and J are TRBV24-1 and TRBJ2-1, with D possibly matching TRBD2 (5 bases). V lost 3 bases, J lost 2 bases, and 7 bases lay in between. The CDR3 is made up of 14 amino acids. Germline CDR1 KGHDR, CDR2 SFDVKD.

The V and J genes are TRBV7-2 and TRBJ2-1; 7 nucleotides agree with TRBD2. CDR1 and CDR2 from the germline V gene are SGHTA and FQGNSA. The CDR3 consists of 15 residues. V lost 7 bases and J lost 2; bases outside the gene matches: 8. CDR3 sequence reads: CASILFAGAYNEQFF. CDR3 in DNA: TGTGCCAGCATCCTCTTTGCGGGGGCCTACAATGAGCAGTTCTTC.

In DNA, the CDR3 is TGTGCCAGCAGCTTAGGAGGGCTCACTTTAAGCTCTAGCACAGATACGCAGTATTTT. Amino acids: CASSLGGLTLSSSTDTQYF. The rearrangement uses TRBV11-3 and TRBJ2-3; D perhaps matches TRBD2 (5 bases). CDR1 and CDR2 (germline): SGHNT, YENEEA. The CDR3 contains 19 residues. V was pared by 1 base and J by 0 bases, with 20 bases between.

In nucleotides, the CDR3 is TGTGCCAGCAGCCAGACCGGGGACTCTGGAAACACCATATATTTT. Amino acid sequence: CASSQTGDSGNTIYF. The chain combines TRBV3-1 (or the pseudogene TRBV3-2) with TRBJ1-3; D uncertain. V dropped 3 bases and J dropped 0 bases, with 9 bases sitting between them. Germline-derived CDR1 and CDR2 are LGHDT and YNNKEL (reference sequence). The CDR3 has 15 residues.

J is TRBJ2-6 and V is TRBV6-5; D is ambiguous. Germline values: CDR1 MNHEY, CDR2 SVGAGI. The length of the CDR3 is 15 residues. V lost 8 bases and J lost 2, with 13 bases in between. DNA for the CDR3: TGTGCCAGCGGCCGCGGAAGTCCTGGGGCCAACGTCCTGACTTTC. This sequence encodes CASGRGSPGANVLTF.

This clone has more than one count but fewer than ten. The chain has TRBV5-1 and TRBJ1-1; 7 nucleotides line up with TRBD1. From germline, CDR1 is SGHRS and CDR2 YFSETQ. The CDR3 covers 13 residues. With V trimmed by 4 bases and J by 4 bases, 4 bases remained unmatched. The CDR3 DNA follows: TGCGCCAGCAGCATTACAGGGGCCACTGAAGCTTTCTTT. This sequence encodes CASSITGATEAFF.

This rearrangement joins TRBV2 to TRBJ1-2; D perhaps matches TRBD1 (6 bases). In germline, CDR1 is SNHLY, CDR2 FYNNEI. CDR3 length equals 13 residues. With 6 bases removed from V and 1 base from J, the gap between germline ends came to 9 bases. The CDR3 DNA is TGTGCCAGCAGCGGACAGATTAACTATGGCTACACCTTC. Encoded protein: CASSGQINYGYTF.

The rearrangement joins TRBV19 to TRBJ1-5; 10 nucleotides align to TRBD1. The CDR3 is made up of 16 amino acids. The junction had 5 bases not matched to a gene; V was cut back by 5 bases and J by 1 base. Germline-derived CDR1 and CDR2 are LNHDA and SQIVND (reference sequence). CDR3 residues: CASSAGTGASNQPQHF. The CDR3 DNA reads TGTGCCAGTAGTGCCGGGACAGGGGCAAGCAATCAGCCCCAGCATTTT.

Points on this clone: The sample carries other DNA sequences with the same CDR3. The chain links TRBV2 to TRBJ1-2; 7 bases line up with TRBD1. The germline CDR1 and CDR2 sequences are SNHLY and FYNNEI. The trim removed 6 bases at V and 2 bases at J, leaving 0 bases unmatched. The CDR3 consists of 12 residues. CDR3 region: CASSRGNYGYTF. The CDR3 bases are TGTGCCAGCAGCAGGGGGAACTATGGCTACACCTTC.

This clone was counted ten times or more. This chain connects TRBV2 to TRBJ1-1; maybe TRBD1 (5 bases). V gave up 9 bases and J gave up 1 base, with 15 bases separating them. The CDR3 is 14 residues long. Germline CDR1 SNHLY, CDR2 FYNNEI. The CDR3 DNA sequence: TGTGCCAGTTGGCGGCCAGGGTGGAACACTGAAGCTTTCTTT. It yields the protein CASWRPGWNTEAFF.

Concerning this clone itself: Other DNA sequences in the sample encode the same CDR3. The chain recombines TRBV12-3 or TRBV12-4 with TRBJ1-5; D gene ambiguous. This CDR3 has 13 amino acids. Trimming took off 6 bases at V and 3 bases at J, with 9 bases between the two ends. CDR3 in DNA: TGTGCCAGCAGCCGGGGTGACAATCAGCCCCAGCATTTT. Translated: CASSRGDNQPQHF.

The chain joins TRBV5-8 to TRBJ2-7, with D possibly being TRBD2 (5 bases). Germline V CDR1 and CDR2: SGHTS, YDEGEE. The CDR3 contains 14 residues. V lost 0 bases and J lost 4, with 11 bases in between. DNA for the CDR3: TGTGCCAGCAGCTTGGGGAGGACGGGGTACGAGCAGTACTTC. This encodes CASSLGRTGYEQYF. The full variable domain, rest sourced from reference TRBV5-8 and TRBJ2-7, is EAGVTQSPTHLIKTRGQQATLRCSPISGHTSVYWYQQALGLGLQFLLWYDEGEERNRGNFPPRFSGRQFPNYSSELNVNALELEDSALYLCASSLGRTGYEQYFGPGTRLTVT.

The J gene is TRBJ2-3, the V gene TRBV7-9; 10 bases align to TRBD2. This CDR3 is built from 15 residues. V shed 5 bases and J 2 bases; nucleotides not matched to a gene: 4. Germline CDR1 is SEHNR and CDR2 is FQNEAQ (reference sequence). CDR3 amino acids: CASSRTSGYTDTQYF. In DNA form, the CDR3 reads TGTGCCAGCAGCCGGACTAGCGGTTACACAGATACGCAGTATTTT.

The chain recombines TRBV9 with TRBJ1-2; 7 nucleotides match TRBD1. Germline loops: CDR1 SGDLS, CDR2 YYNGEE. V shed 3 bases and J 8 bases; nucleotides not matched to a gene: 7. This CDR3 is built from 13 residues. The CDR3 DNA is TGTGCCAGCAGCGGAACAGGGGTGCGCGGCTACACCTTC. As protein: CASSGTGVRGYTF.

The chain uses TRBV7-9 and TRBJ2-1; 7 bases map to TRBD1. Germline assignment: CDR1 SEHNR and CDR2 FQNEAQ (reference sequence). CDR3 size: 13 residues. V shed 3 bases, J shed 9 bases, and the junction held 5 bases outside the gene matches. CDR3 sequence reads: CASSFTGEGEQFF. The CDR3, as DNA: TGTGCCAGCAGCTTTACAGGGGAAGGTGAGCAGTTCTTC.

The table lists this clone with many counts. The genes are TRBV7-8 and TRBJ2-2; 10 nucleotides match TRBD2. Germline CDR1 reads SGHVS; CDR2 reads FQNEAQ. The CDR3 sequence is 15 residues long. Losses at the gene ends were 1 base for V and 7 bases for J; bases not matched to a gene: 3. CDR3 in amino acids: CASSLGGLASGELFF. The CDR3 DNA reads as TGTGCCAGCAGCTTAGGGGGACTAGCGAGCGGGGAGCTGTTTTTT.

The chain joins TRBV27 to TRBJ2-7; 7 nucleotides line up with TRBD1. The germline CDR1 and CDR2 sequences are MNHEY and SMNVEV (reference sequence). The CDR3 loop spans 13 amino acids. V lost 5 bases, J lost 3 bases, and 4 bases stayed unmatched. This CDR3 reads CASSVGQSYEQYF. The DNA of the CDR3 is TGTGCCAGCAGTGTGGGACAGAGCTACGAGCAGTACTTC.

The chain joins TRBV12-3 or TRBV12-4 to TRBJ2-5; D possibly corresponds to TRBD2 (5 bases). The ends were cut back, 8 bases at V and 5 bases at J, with 9 bases in the middle. This CDR3 comprises 11 residues. The CDR3 is CASSTGETQYF. The CDR3 nucleotides are TGTGCCAGCTCGACGGGGGAGACCCAGTACTTC.

This clone was seen only once. The CDR3 loop reads CASSRLQGPLHYGYTF. The CDR3, as DNA: TGTGCCAGCAGTCGATTACAGGGACCACTCCACTATGGCTACACCTTC. The chain couples TRBV6-6 to TRBJ1-2; D possibly corresponds to TRBD1 (6 bases). CDR3 length: 16 amino acids. Deletions cut 5 bases from V and 3 bases from J, with 19 bases between. Looked up from germline, CDR1 is MNHNY and CDR2 is SVGAGI (reference sequence).

This chain uses TRBV10-3 with TRBJ1-1; D not certain. From germline, CDR1 is ENHRY and CDR2 SYGVKD. The CDR3 runs to 13 residues. Trimming removed 4 bases from V and 3 bases from J, with 9 bases in between. CDR3 bases: TGTGCCATCAGTGGAGCCCCGGACACTGAAGCTTTCTTT. Its translation: CAISGAPDTEAFF.

CDR3 region: CASSTGAPSNQPQHF. The CDR3 DNA reads TGTGCCAGTAGTACAGGGGCCCCTAGCAATCAGCCCCAGCATTTT. The chain couples TRBV19 to TRBJ1-5; perhaps TRBD1 as D (6 bases). Germline values: CDR1 LNHDA, CDR2 SQIVND (reference sequence). The CDR3 has 15 residues. V lost 4 bases, J lost 0 bases, and 10 bases lay in between.

This clone showed up just a few times. The V and J genes are TRBV5-6 and TRBJ1-6; no definite D call. The CDR3 loop spans 15 amino acids. V lost 4 bases and J lost 6, with 14 bases in between. Per the germline V gene, CDR1 is SGHDT and CDR2 is YYEEEE. For the CDR3, the DNA is TGTGCCAGCAGCCCCGGGTATGGTAGTAATTCACCCCTCCACTTT. It translates to CASSPGYGSNSPLHF.

This chain connects TRBV27 to TRBJ2-3; 10 positions match TRBD2. Trimming took 4 bases from V and 2 from J; bases not matched to a gene: 9. Germline values: CDR1 MNHEY, CDR2 SMNVEV (reference sequence). This CDR3 is 17 amino acids long. As DNA, the CDR3 is TGTGCCAGCAGTTCCCTTGCTAGCGGGGGAACCACAGATACGCAGTATTTT. It yields the protein CASSSLASGGTTDTQYF.

The rearrangement joins TRBV10-3 to TRBJ2-1; TRBD1 matches 11 bases. Losses at the gene ends were 6 bases for V and 9 bases for J; bases not matched to a gene: 10. Germline V gene sequence: CDR1 ENHRY, CDR2 SYGVKD. CDR3 length: 15 residues. The CDR3 region has the DNA TGTGCCATCAGGCCCGGACAGGGGGCGGTCTTTGAGCAGTTCTTC. As protein: CAIRPGQGAVFEQFF.

The V and J genes are TRBV19 and TRBJ1-5; D call uncertain. The CDR3 length is 17 residues. CDR1 and CDR2 (germline): LNHDA, SQIVND (reference sequence). Trimming stripped 9 bases from V and 0 bases from J, with 21 bases between. CDR3 residues: CASCAWPEEVSNQPQHF. CDR3 nucleotides: TGTGCCAGCTGTGCTTGGCCCGAGGAGGTTAGCAATCAGCCCCAGCATTTT. Using reference TRBV19 and TRBJ1-5 for the parts outside the CDR3, the full variable domain is DGGITQSPKYLFRKEGQNVTLSCEQNLNHDAMYWYRQDPGQGLRLIYYSQIVNDFQKGDIAEGYSVSREKKESFPLTVTSAQKNPTAFYLCASCAWPEEVSNQPQHFGDGTRLSIL.